The 17 T cell receptor beta chains presented below share a single source sample, sequenced in a study of blood T cell repertoires in COVID-19. Produced via immunoSEQ multiplex PCR; TCRdb's table is partial and in-frame only. In the table there are 150,000 to 190,000 clones, roughly four fifths of which are singletons. Sequencing used PBMCs or T cells enriched from blood (not recorded which). The receptors stem from a man over 45 who had recovered from COVID-19.

CDR3 DNA: TGTGCCAGCAGCAATCGGGGGGGCCAGGCCGTTGAGCAGTTCTTC. This codes for CASSNRGGQAVEQFF. The chain recombines TRBV11-2 with TRBJ2-1; TRBD2 matches at 8 bases. The CDR3 extends over 15 amino acids. The junction had 12 bases not matched to a gene; V was cut back by 5 bases and J by 9 bases. Per the germline V gene, CDR1 is SGHAT and CDR2 is FQNNGV.

V and J are TRBV4-3 and TRBJ1-2; D gene ambiguous. The CDR3 length is 14 residues. The V end lost 3 bases, the J end lost 2 bases, and 10 bases lay between the germline ends. The germline CDR1 and CDR2 sequences are LGHNA and YSLEER. The CDR3 protein is CASSHPGLNYGYTF. The CDR3 bases are TGCGCCAGCAGCCACCCCGGGTTAAACTATGGCTACACCTTC.

The CDR3 nucleotides are TGTGCCAGCAGTTTGGACAGCCTTAACTATGGCTACACCTTC. Amino acid sequence: CASSLDSLNYGYTF. The chain couples TRBV28 to TRBJ1-2; perhaps TRBD1 as D (6 bases). This CDR3 has 14 residues. Trimming cost V 3 bases and J 1 base, with 9 bases left between them. Germline assignment: CDR1 MDHEN and CDR2 SYDVKM.

The V call is TRBV5-1, the J call TRBJ2-1, with TRBD2 identical over 9 bases. Germline lookup yields CDR1 SGHRS and CDR2 YFSETQ. V lost 3 bases to trimming and J lost 2 bases; unmatched junction nucleotides: 3. CDR3 length: 15 residues. This chain's CDR3 is CASSSGGGAYNEQFF. The CDR3 nucleotides read TGCGCCAGCAGCTCGGGCGGGGGGGCCTACAATGAGCAGTTCTTC.

This chain connects TRBV5-1 to TRBJ1-4, with TRBD1 matching over 9 bases. V trimming: 0 bases; J trimming: 7 bases; junction bases outside the gene matches: 4. Germline V gene sequence: CDR1 SGHRS, CDR2 YFSETQ. CDR3 length equals 15 residues. The CDR3 is CASSLGDRDAEKLFF. CDR3 DNA: TGCGCCAGCAGCTTGGGGGACAGGGACGCTGAAAAACTGTTTTTT.

This clone was picked up one time. The rearrangement joins TRBV19 to TRBJ2-7, with 8 nucleotides matching TRBD1. V trimming: 5 bases; J trimming: 0 bases; junction bases outside the gene matches: 12. CDR3 length: 17 residues. CDR1 and CDR2 (germline): LNHDA, SQIVND (reference sequence). CDR3 nucleotide sequence: TGTGCCAGTAGTGCTACCCGACAGGGGCTTTCCTCCTACGAGCAGTACTTC. This codes for CASSATRQGLSSYEQYF.

This rearrangement joins TRBV5-5 to TRBJ1-6, with unresolved D. Germline V CDR1 and CDR2: SGHKS, YYEKEE (reference sequence). CDR3 length equals 13 residues. V was clipped by 1 base and J by 7 bases, with 6 bases between them. The CDR3 loop is CASSLRGNSPLHF. CDR3 nucleotides: TGTGCCAGCAGCTTGCGGGGAAATTCACCCCTCCACTTT.

CDR3 sequence (DNA): TGTGCCAGCATCGGAAGGGACACGGATAGCAATCAGCCCCAGCATTTT. This codes for CASIGRDTDSNQPQHF. The chain joins TRBV5-8 to TRBJ1-5; possible D gene TRBD1, 6 bases. Looked up from germline, CDR1 is SGHTS and CDR2 is YDEGEE. V lost 6 bases and J lost 0, with 16 bases in between. CDR3 length: 16 residues.

The V call is TRBV30, the J call TRBJ2-3; D not resolved. Trimming left V 1 base short and J 7 bases short, with 12 bases between. CDR3 length: 13 residues. CDR1 and CDR2 (germline): GTSNPN, SVGIG (reference sequence). The CDR3 sequence: CAWSAGSRNTQYF. The CDR3 DNA reads as TGTGCCTGGAGTGCTGGGTCCAGGAATACGCAGTATTTT. The whole variable domain, filled in from reference TRBV30 and TRBJ2-3, reads SQTIHQWPATLVQPVGSPLSLECTVEGTSNPNLYWYRQAAGRGLQLLFYSVGIGQISSEVPQNLSASRPQDRQFILSSKKLLLSDSGFYLCAWSAGSRNTQYFGPGTRLTVL.

The chain has TRBV9 and TRBJ2-3; no clear D gene. CDR1 and CDR2 (germline): SGDLS, YYNGEE. V lost 1 base, J lost 0 bases, and 9 bases lay in between. The CDR3 is 15 residues long. CDR3 bases: TGTGCCAGCAGCGTACGGCTGACTAGCACAGATACGCAGTATTTT. Its protein product is CASSVRLTSTDTQYF.

The CDR3 region is CASSAIQDTEAFF. The CDR3 nucleotides are TGTGCCAGCAGCGCCATTCAGGACACTGAAGCTTTCTTT. The rearrangement joins TRBV7-3 to TRBJ1-1; D call uncertain. The germline CDR1 and CDR2 sequences are SGHTA and FQGTGA. The ends were cut back, 5 bases at V and 3 bases at J, with 10 bases in the middle. This CDR3 has 13 residues.

This rearrangement joins TRBV6-2 or TRBV6-3 to TRBJ2-7, with a weak D call TRBD1 (5 bases). The CDR3 loop spans 13 amino acids. V was shortened by 4 bases and J by 3 bases, with 10 bases between the two germline ends. Germline V gene data show CDR1 as MNHEY and CDR2 as SVGEGT. CDR3 nucleotide sequence: TGTGCCAGCAGTTCCGCAGACAGCTACGAGCAGTACTTC. This sequence encodes CASSSADSYEQYF.

The rearrangement joins TRBV10-3 to TRBJ1-5, with D possibly matching TRBD1 (5 bases). Trimming pared 2 bases from V and 6 bases from J, leaving 14 bases between. Per the germline V gene, CDR1 is ENHRY and CDR2 is SYGVKD. CDR3 size: 15 residues. The DNA of the CDR3 is TGTGCCATCAGTGAGGAGGGGAGGAGTAGTCAGCCCCAGCATTTT. Translation: CAISEEGRSSQPQHF.

This chain connects TRBV5-6 to TRBJ2-7; D remains unclear. The CDR3 consists of 13 residues. In germline, CDR1 is SGHDT, CDR2 YYEEEE. V lost 0 bases and J lost 2, with 6 bases in between. CDR3 amino acids: CASSLELPYEQYF. DNA of the CDR3: TGTGCCAGCAGCTTGGAACTGCCCTACGAGCAGTACTTC.

The chain is built from TRBV9 and TRBJ1-5, with a possible D match to TRBD1 (6 bases). Trimming left V 0 bases short and J 6 bases short, with 10 bases between. CDR1 is SGDLS and CDR2 is YYNGEE in the germline V gene. This CDR3 comprises 14 residues. CDR3 sequence (DNA): TGTGCCAGCAGCGTAGAGGCAGGGGTTCAGCCCCAGCATTTT. It encodes CASSVEAGVQPQHF.

V and J are TRBV4-2 and TRBJ2-1; TRBD2 matches 11 bases. V trimming: 1 base; J trimming: 4 bases; junction bases outside the gene matches: 0. The CDR3 consists of 15 residues. Germline CDR1 reads LGHNA; CDR2 reads YNFKEQ. Here the CDR3 DNA reads TGTGCCAGCAGCCAAGGGACTAGCGGGTACAATGAGCAGTTCTTC. Amino acid sequence: CASSQGTSGYNEQFF.

The rearrangement uses TRBV6-5 and TRBJ1-2; TRBD1 aligns across 7 bases. This CDR3 region has 11 residues. The germline CDR1 and CDR2 sequences are MNHEY and SVGAGI. Trimming took 7 bases from V and 9 from J; bases not matched to a gene: 5. DNA of the CDR3: TGTGCCAGCACAGGACAGGCCAGCTACACCTTC. It is translated as CASTGQASYTF.